A selection of T cell receptor beta chains follows, all from one sample in a study of shared clonotypes between healthy human individuals. Method: immunoSEQ multiplex PCR; TCRdb's copy keeps in-frame clones and lacks some. The table includes more than 2,000,000 clones, 80% to 95% detected once. Sample: naive CD4+ T cells from PBMCs. These receptors were obtained from a man between 18 and 35 years old in good health. Some clones in this sample may be carry-over from other donors' samples. Each CDR3 is given with its conserved first and last residue. A D gene is named only where the DNA matches it firmly. The size entry is marked missing in some rows and otherwise reads once, few, many or a size class.

TRBV5-1	-	TRBJ2-2	TRBD2	TGCGCCAGCAGCGCGCTAGCGGGGACGAACACCGGGGAGCTGTTTTTT	CASSALAGTNTGELFF
TRBV6-1	-	TRBJ1-2	-	TGTGCCAGCAGTGAAGGGCTAGGCAACTATGGCTACACCTTC	CASSEGLGNYGYTF
TRBV30	-	TRBJ2-7	TRBD1	TGTGCCTGGGACAGGACAGGGGTCGACGAGCAGTACTTC	CAWDRTGVDEQYF
TRBV30	-	TRBJ1-6	-	TGTGCCTGGAGGAGTCCGAAGGCCGCCTATAATTCACCCCTCCACTTT	CAWRSPKAAYNSPLHF
TRBV6-1	-	TRBJ1-5	-	TGTGCCAGCAGTACGTATCAGCCCCAGCATTTT	CASSTYQPQHF
TRBV27	-	TRBJ2-3	-	TGTGCCAGCAGTTTAGGGTGGACAGATACGCAGTATTTT	CASSLGWTDTQYF
TRBV6-1	-	TRBJ1-1	TRBD1	TGTGCCAGCAGAACATACGGGACAGCCCATGAAGCTTTCTTT	CASRTYGTAHEAFF
TRBV7-6	-	TRBJ2-7	TRBD2	TGTGCCAGCAGCTTCGGGATCCGGTCCCTGACCGGGACTAGCGGCTCCTACGAGCAGTACTTC	CASSFGIRSLTGTSGSYEQYF
TRBV7-9	-	TRBJ1-4	-	TGTGCCAGCAGCTTAGTGGGGTTCGAAAAACTGTTTTTT	CASSLVGFEKLFF
TRBV18	-	TRBJ1-1	TRBD1	TGTGCCAGCTCACCGAAGGGACAGGGGAACACTGAAGCTTTCTTT	CASSPKGQGNTEAFF
TRBV18	once	TRBJ2-7	-	TGTGCCAGCTCACCAGCTCGGGATACAGGGCAGTACTTC	CASSPARDTGQYF
TRBV28	-	TRBJ1-4	-	TGTGCCAGCAGCCTGCCGACTAATGAAAAACTGTTTTTT	CASSLPTNEKLFF
TRBV5-1	-	TRBJ1-4	TRBD1	TGCGCCAGCAGCTTGGGACAGGGGGCTGAAAAACTGTTTTTT	CASSLGQGAEKLFF
TRBV7-3	-	TRBJ1-3	-	TGTGCCAGCAGCTTAAATGGCTTCTCTGGAAACACCATATATTTT	CASSLNGFSGNTIYF
TRBV5-1	once	TRBJ2-1	TRBD2	TGCGCCAGCAGCTTGATAGCGGGGGACAATGAGCAGTTCTTC	CASSLIAGDNEQFF
TRBV10-3	-	TRBJ2-7	TRBD2	TGTGCCACGTATCGGGAGGGCCGGAAGGGCGAGCAGTACTTC	CATYREGRKGEQYF